This passage covers 12 T cell receptor beta chains from one sample sequenced in a study of T cells in Graves' hyperthyroidism and ophthalmopathy. Researchers took RNA transcripts and amplified the TCR beta CDR3 regions from them. Using the HTBI primer set, a first-round RT-PCR was run on the TCR CDR3. TCRdb re-derived calls from the multiplex PCR reads in MiXCR, one entry per CDR3 protein. The data contain around 600,000 distinct CDR3 sequences, about 14% of them singletons. Sequencing was performed on blood. The receptors stem from a woman between 45 and 60 years old with Graves' ophthalmopathy.

This clonotype has just a few counts. The chain couples TRBV24-1 to TRBJ2-5; tentatively, D is TRBD1 or TRBD2 (6 bases each). This CDR3 region has 15 residues. Germline V CDR1 and CDR2: KGHDR, SFDVKD. V was pared by 0 bases and J by 5 bases, with 12 bases between. CDR3 DNA sequence: TGTGCCACCAGTGATTTGCGGGGGCCCTCGGAGACCCAGTACTTC. Protein product: CATSDLRGPSETQYF.

This clonotype was seen a handful of times. This chain connects TRBV19 to TRBJ2-1; D possibly matches TRBD1 or TRBD2 (6 bases each). Germline V gene sequence: CDR1 LNHDA, CDR2 SQIVND (reference sequence). The CDR3 spans 13 residues. V lost 2 bases and J lost 13, with 15 bases in between. CDR3: CASSILGAAGQFF. CDR3 DNA: TGTGCCAGTAGTATATTGGGGGCAGCGGGCCAGTTCTTC.

There are many counts of this clonotype. The chain joins TRBV18 to TRBJ1-2, with a tentative D call TRBD1 (5 bases). Germline V gene lookup returns CDR1 KGHSH and CDR2 LQKENI. The CDR3 is made up of 15 amino acids. V gave up 3 bases and J gave up 6 bases, with 17 bases separating them. The chain's CDR3 is CASSPLGTVEHGYTF. In DNA, the CDR3 is TGTGCCAGCTCACCCCTCGGGACGGTCGAACATGGCTACACCTTC.

Of note for this clonotype: A much more abundant neighbour one base away suggests this may be a read error. The J gene is TRBJ2-2, the V gene TRBV20-1, with D perhaps matching TRBD1 or TRBD2 (5 bases each). This CDR3 spans 13 amino acids. V shed 2 bases and J shed 16 bases, with 20 bases lying between them. The germline CDR1 and CDR2 sequences are DFQATT and SNEGSKA (reference sequence). Here the CDR3 reads CSARFGTDEKQFF. The CDR3 bases are TGCAGTGCTAGATTCGGGACGGACGAAAAACAGTTTTTT.

This clonotype was counted ten times or more. This sequence joins TRBV19 and TRBJ2-1, with D possibly matching TRBD1 (5 bases). Trimming cost V 2 bases and J 6 bases, with 8 bases left between them. This CDR3 is built from 13 residues. Germline V gene data show CDR1 as LNHDA and CDR2 as SQIVND (reference sequence). The CDR3 sequence is CASSIQGSNEQFF. The DNA of the CDR3 is TGTGCCAGTAGTATACAGGGAAGCAATGAGCAGTTCTTC.

This clonotype was counted only a few times. This chain joins TRBV5-1 and TRBJ2-5; D remains ambiguous. This CDR3 contains 13 residues. Looked up from germline, CDR1 is SGHRS and CDR2 is YFSETQ. V dropped 0 bases and J dropped 7 bases, with 10 bases sitting between them. The CDR3 here is CASSLASKGTQYF. DNA for the CDR3: TGCGCCAGCAGCTTGGCCAGCAAGGGGACCCAGTACTTC.

In its sample, this clonotype was seen many times. J is TRBJ2-3 and V is TRBV28, with 11 bases fitting TRBD2. Germline V gene sequence: CDR1 MDHEN, CDR2 SYDVKM. The junction had 9 bases not matched to a gene; V was cut back by 6 bases and J by 4 bases. The CDR3 consists of 16 residues. CDR3 sequence: CASSPISGRAADTQYF. Written as DNA, the CDR3 is TGTGCCAGCAGCCCCATTAGCGGGAGGGCTGCAGATACGCAGTATTTT.

The sample holds many counts of this clonotype. The V call is TRBV12-3 or TRBV12-4, the J call TRBJ2-1, with D possibly TRBD2 on 5 matching bases. Trimming took 2 bases from V and 0 from J, leaving 8 bases between them. This CDR3 is built from 15 residues. CDR3 sequence reads: CASSLWESSYNEQFF. The CDR3 DNA reads as TGTGCCAGCAGTTTATGGGAGAGCTCCTACAATGAGCAGTTCTTC.

The chain links TRBV7-6 to TRBJ2-1; 9 bases align to TRBD2. V was pared by 0 bases and J by 7 bases, with 7 bases of the junction left unmatched. Germline V gene sequence: CDR1 SGHVS, CDR2 FNYEAQ. The CDR3 is made up of 16 amino acids. CDR3 in DNA: TGTGCCAGCAGCTTAGCCGGTAGCGGGAGAAGAAATGAGCAGTTCTTC. It codes for CASSLAGSGRRNEQFF.

The chain links TRBV6-5 to TRBJ2-1; the D is unclear. CDR1 is MNHEY, CDR2 SVGAGI, per germline. The CDR3 is 15 residues long. V was trimmed by 0 bases and J by 1 base, leaving 7 bases between them. The CDR3 loop is CASSYSGWSYNEQFF. CDR3 nucleotide sequence: TGTGCCAGCAGTTACTCGGGGTGGTCCTACAATGAGCAGTTCTTC.

This clonotype was detected many times. V and J are TRBV11-2 and TRBJ2-5; 15 positions agree with TRBD2. The CDR3 sequence is 16 residues long. Germline V lookup: CDR1 SGHAT, CDR2 FQNNGV. V was pared by 6 bases and J by 1 base, with 3 bases of the junction left unmatched. In nucleotides, the CDR3 is TGTGCCAGCAGTTTGGGACTAGCGGGAGGCCAAGAGACCCAGTACTTC. Encoded protein: CASSLGLAGGQETQYF.

The sample holds many counts of this clonotype. The chain combines TRBV27 with TRBJ2-3, with no clear D. The CDR3 has 16 residues. Between the trimmed V and J ends, which lost 2 bases and 2 bases, there was a span of 14 bases. Germline loops: CDR1 MNHEY, CDR2 SMNVEV (reference sequence). The CDR3 DNA sequence: TGTGCCAGCAGTTTAAGGGCCCCCCGGAACACAGATACGCAGTATTTT. As protein: CASSLRAPRNTDTQYF.